A single sample is the source of the 2 T cell receptor beta chains below, sequenced in a study of blood T cell repertoires in COVID-19. The protocol was immunoSEQ multiplex PCR, while the TCRdb copy is restricted to in-frame clones and leaves out a portion. The profile covers fewer than 200,000 clones, with around 79% appearing a single time and 19% taken by the ten largest. Sequencing was carried out using PBMCs or T cells enriched from blood (not recorded which). The origin of the receptors is a woman in her seventies in a cohort exposed to, infected with or recovered from COVID-19 (not recorded which).

The chain links TRBV19 to TRBJ1-4, with TRBD1 identical over 11 bases. Germline lookup yields CDR1 LNHDA and CDR2 SQIVND (reference sequence). The V and J ends lost 7 bases and 0 bases, in that order; junction bases with no gene match: 7. The CDR3 is made up of 17 amino acids. CDR3 protein: CASKRGTGGTTNEKLFF. CDR3 nucleotides: TGTGCCAGTAAGAGGGGGACAGGGGGAACAACTAATGAAAAACTGTTTTTT. Combining the CDR3 with reference TRBV19 and TRBJ1-4 gives the whole variable domain DGGITQSPKYLFRKEGQNVTLSCEQNLNHDAMYWYRQDPGQGLRLIYYSQIVNDFQKGDIAEGYSVSREKKESFPLTVTSAQKNPTAFYLCASKRGTGGTTNEKLFFGSGTQLSVL.

The chain joins TRBV7-9 to TRBJ2-7; 8 bases are a match to TRBD1. V gave up 2 bases and J gave up 10 bases; unmatched junction bases: 7. This CDR3 region has 13 residues. Germline V gene lookup returns CDR1 SEHNR and CDR2 FQNEAQ (reference sequence). This CDR3 reads CASSLLSGGDQYF. The DNA of the CDR3 is TGTGCCAGCAGCTTACTTTCAGGGGGCGATCAGTACTTC.